These T cell receptor beta chains were read from a single sample in a study of CD8+CD57+ T cells in acquired aplastic anemia. MiXCR was run by TCRdb on the reads, yielding one entry per CDR3 protein. The sample carries about half a million distinct CDR3 sequences, about a third recorded once. Sequences were obtained from sorted CD4+, CD8+, or CD8+CD57+ T cells (not recorded which) from PBMCs. Receptors were obtained from a human donor with aplastic anemia. CDR3s leave out the opening cysteine and the closing phenylalanine or tryptophan. Fields, in order: V gene, J gene, CDR3 protein.

v_gene: TRBV2; j_gene: TRBJ1-4; CDR3aa: ASRRDRTNEKLF
v_gene: TRBV19; j_gene: TRBJ1-6; CDR3aa: ASMGDRLNSPLH
v_gene: TRBV9; j_gene: TRBJ2-2; CDR3aa: ASRTGVTGELF
v_gene: TRBV5-1; j_gene: TRBJ2-5; CDR3aa: ASSLALSVQETQY
v_gene: TRBV2; j_gene: TRBJ2-4; CDR3aa: ASSDLQGGIQY
v_gene: TRBV5-6; j_gene: TRBJ1-5; CDR3aa: ASSSEGRFRQPQH
v_gene: TRBV2; j_gene: TRBJ2-2; CDR3aa: ASSEGGYGELF
v_gene: TRBV11-2; j_gene: TRBJ1-2; CDR3aa: ASSRGPSQEGYT
v_gene: TRBV12-3/TRBV12-4; j_gene: TRBJ1-5; CDR3aa: ASSSRKEGNQPQH
v_gene: TRBV12-3/TRBV12-4; j_gene: TRBJ1-1; CDR3aa: ASSLLGAEAEAF
v_gene: TRBV15; j_gene: TRBJ2-7; CDR3aa: ATSRGDRYEQY
v_gene: TRBV2; j_gene: TRBJ2-5; CDR3aa: ASSVGRTTETQY
v_gene: TRBV10-1; j_gene: TRBJ1-2; CDR3aa: ASRVGSAYGYT
v_gene: TRBV6-1; j_gene: TRBJ2-3; CDR3aa: ASTERGSTDTQY
v_gene: TRBV20-1; j_gene: TRBJ1-5; CDR3aa: SARDRGSQPQH
v_gene: TRBV2; j_gene: TRBJ1-1; CDR3aa: ASGATGGRAF
v_gene: TRBV10-3; j_gene: TRBJ1-3; CDR3aa: AISELPDSGNTIY
v_gene: TRBV9; j_gene: TRBJ2-1; CDR3aa: ASSVVGTSGGYNEQF
v_gene: TRBV9; j_gene: TRBJ1-3; CDR3aa: ASSVAFGDGNTIY
v_gene: TRBV19; j_gene: TRBJ2-3; CDR3aa: ASSIADTDTQY
v_gene: TRBV15; j_gene: TRBJ2-3; CDR3aa: ATSRDLGGTDTQY
v_gene: TRBV2; j_gene: TRBJ2-3; CDR3aa: ASSEGVGGQDTQY
v_gene: TRBV2; j_gene: TRBJ2-1; CDR3aa: ASSQLAGDNEQF
v_gene: TRBV5-1; j_gene: TRBJ2-3; CDR3aa: ASSLAGQDTQY
v_gene: TRBV18; j_gene: TRBJ1-2; CDR3aa: ASSTPDRDLPYYGYT